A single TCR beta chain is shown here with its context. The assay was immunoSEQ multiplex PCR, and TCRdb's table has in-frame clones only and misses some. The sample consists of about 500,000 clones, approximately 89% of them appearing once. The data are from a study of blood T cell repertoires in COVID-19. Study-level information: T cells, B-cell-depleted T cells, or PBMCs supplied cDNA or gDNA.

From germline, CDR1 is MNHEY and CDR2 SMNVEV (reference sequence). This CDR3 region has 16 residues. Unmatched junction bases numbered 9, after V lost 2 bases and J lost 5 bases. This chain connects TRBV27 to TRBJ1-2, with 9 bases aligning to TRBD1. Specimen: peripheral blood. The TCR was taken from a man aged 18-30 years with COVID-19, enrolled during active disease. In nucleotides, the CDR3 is TGTGCCAGCAGTTTAGACAGGGGGTCCCTATTTTATGGCTACACCTTC. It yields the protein CASSLDRGSLFYGYTF.